These 18 T cell receptor beta chains were all obtained from the same sample, sequenced in a study of blood T cells in healthy people across ages. A second 7 to 11 cycle PCR used barcoded and J-beta primers. TCRdb itself ran the 5' RACE reads through MiXCR, one entry per CDR3 protein. The sample yields roughly 800,000 distinct CDR3 sequences, about three fifths seen once. The material sequenced was blood. The receptors were sampled from a man aged 25-45 years in good health.

V gene TRBV3-1 combines with J gene TRBJ1-6; D gene unclear. The germline V gene encodes CDR1 LGHDT and CDR2 YNNKEL (reference sequence). V lost 1 base, J lost 11 bases, and 9 bases lay in between. The CDR3 consists of 13 residues. In DNA form, the CDR3 reads TGTGCCAGCAGCCAAGGGACGGGAGCACCCCTCCACTTT. It encodes CASSQGTGAPLHF.

This clonotype was found once. The V gene is TRBV14, the J gene TRBJ2-5, with D tentatively TRBD1 (5 bases). Germline lookup yields CDR1 SGHDN and CDR2 FVKESK. There are 12 residues in the CDR3. Deletions cut 3 bases from V and 11 bases from J, with 13 bases between. CDR3 in DNA: TGTGCCAGCAGCCAGACCGGACATTGGCAGTACTTC. Its protein is CASSQTGHWQYF.

There are a few counts of this clonotype. This chain connects TRBV20-1 to TRBJ2-7, with 8 bases aligning to TRBD1. CDR1 and CDR2 (germline): DFQATT, SNEGSKA (reference sequence). The CDR3 covers 12 residues. V gave up 3 bases and J gave up 7 bases; unmatched junction bases: 5. The CDR3: CSASVRDREQYF. CDR3 DNA sequence: TGCAGTGCTAGTGTCCGGGACAGGGAGCAGTACTTC.

The chain combines TRBV9 with TRBJ1-1, with D possibly matching TRBD1 (5 bases). Germline CDR1 reads SGDLS; CDR2 reads YYNGEE. The CDR3 has 15 residues. The ends were cut back, 3 bases at V and 0 bases at J, with 12 bases in the middle. The DNA of the CDR3 is TGTGCCAGCAGCGAGACAGTTGGAATGAACACTGAAGCTTTCTTT. Translated: CASSETVGMNTEAFF.

There are a few counts of this clonotype. The chain combines TRBV27 with TRBJ2-1, with no clear D. With 5 bases removed from V and 7 bases from J, the gap between germline ends came to 15 bases. Germline V gene sequence: CDR1 MNHEY, CDR2 SMNVEV (reference sequence). The CDR3 is made up of 14 amino acids. CDR3 protein: CASSTLMRLNEQFF. The CDR3, as DNA: TGTGCCAGCAGTACACTCATGCGGTTGAATGAGCAGTTCTTC.

This chain uses TRBV14 with TRBJ2-5, with D unclear. The germline V and J ends were trimmed by 0 bases and 4 bases, with 15 bases remaining between them. There are 16 residues in the CDR3. Germline CDR1 SGHDN, CDR2 FVKESK. The CDR3 coding sequence is TGTGCCAGCAGCCAAGAATTGCCCGAGGAGCGAGAGACCCAGTACTTC. This encodes CASSQELPEERETQYF.

The chain has TRBV6-5 and TRBJ2-3, with a tentative D call TRBD1 (6 bases). The CDR3 is made up of 14 amino acids. CDR1 is MNHEY, CDR2 SVGAGI, per germline. Deletions cut 5 bases from V and 2 bases from J, with 11 bases between. The chain's CDR3 is CASSLQGNTDTQYF. The CDR3 region has the DNA TGTGCCAGCAGTCTACAGGGAAACACAGATACGCAGTATTTT.

The chain uses TRBV13 and TRBJ2-7; D not certain. V gave up 3 bases and J gave up 1 base, with 16 bases separating them. Germline V gene data show CDR1 as PRHDT and CDR2 as FYEKMQ (reference sequence). This CDR3 has 16 residues. CDR3 DNA: TGTGCCAGCAGCTTTAACCCAGGAATTGAATCCTACGAGCAGTACTTC. It yields the protein CASSFNPGIESYEQYF.

This chain joins TRBV20-1 and TRBJ2-4; no reliable D call. The end of the DNA is better explained by TRBJ2-7, so the J call may be wrong. Per germline, CDR1 DFQATT and CDR2 SNEGSKA (reference sequence). The CDR3 is 10 amino acids. The CDR3 loop reads CSAFDNEQYF. The CDR3 DNA is TGCAGTGCTTTCGACAACGAGCAGTACTTC.

This rearrangement joins TRBV20-1 to TRBJ1-2; D is uncertain. Per germline, CDR1 DFQATT and CDR2 SNEGSKA (reference sequence). The CDR3 has 13 amino acids. Trimming took 5 bases from V and 4 from J, leaving 14 bases between them. This CDR3 is CSARAPRGYGYTF. CDR3 bases: TGCAGTGCTCGGGCCCCCCGAGGCTATGGCTACACCTTC.

The rearrangement joins TRBV3-1 to TRBJ2-5; D uncertain. The V gene lost 4 bases and the J gene lost 11 bases, with 20 bases spanning the gap. The CDR3 sequence is 14 residues long. The germline CDR1 and CDR2 sequences are LGHDT and YNNKEL (reference sequence). The CDR3 sequence: CASSPYRANNEQYF. In DNA, the CDR3 is TGTGCCAGCAGCCCCTACCGGGCCAACAATGAGCAGTACTTC.

The rearrangement uses TRBV12-5 and TRBJ2-7; D perhaps matches TRBD1 (5 bases). The germline V and J ends were trimmed by 0 bases and 3 bases, with 21 bases remaining between them. Per germline, CDR1 LGHNT and CDR2 FRNRAP. The CDR3 runs 18 residues. The CDR3 DNA is TGTGCTAGTGGTTTGGTAATGTCCGGACACGAGACGGACTACGAGCAGTACTTC. Translation: CASGLVMSGHETDYEQYF.

This clonotype was detected only once. For the CDR3, the DNA is TGCGCCAGCAGCCCATCGGGGACAGGTTATTATGGCTACACCTTC. Its translation: CASSPSGTGYYGYTF. This chain uses TRBV4-3 with TRBJ1-2, with 8 nucleotides matching TRBD1. Germline V gives CDR1 LGHNA, CDR2 YSLEER. This CDR3 contains 15 residues. Germline trimming cut 4 bases from V and 5 bases from J; bases unmatched to any gene: 9.

The chain uses TRBV28 and TRBJ2-7; 9 positions match TRBD2. Gene TRBJ2-1 matches the end of the DNA better, so the J call may be wrong. The CDR3 spans 16 residues. The germline V gene has CDR1 MDHEN and CDR2 SYDVKM. CDR3 residues: CASSLYIAGDGDEQFF. The CDR3 nucleotides read TGTGCCAGCAGTTTATACATAGCGGGAGACGGCGATGAGCAGTTCTTC.

The chain combines TRBV5-1 with TRBJ1-4; TRBD1 matches at 9 bases. Germline V CDR1 and CDR2: SGHRS, YFSETQ. The trim removed 7 bases at V and 3 bases at J, leaving 7 bases unmatched. The CDR3 is 15 residues long. DNA of the CDR3: TGCGCCAGCGCAGTACAGGGGGCATCTAATGAAAAACTGTTTTTT. Encoded protein: CASAVQGASNEKLFF.

This chain joins TRBV12-3 or TRBV12-4 and TRBJ2-5; 7 nucleotides match TRBD2. After removal of 5 bases from V and 9 bases from J, the junction contained 9 bases not matched to a gene. The CDR3 runs 13 residues. This chain's CDR3 is CASSRGLPMAQYF. CDR3 in DNA: TGTGCCAGCAGTCGGGGACTACCAATGGCCCAGTACTTC.

V gene TRBV2 combines with J gene TRBJ1-1; D is unresolved. Trimming pared 6 bases from V and 1 base from J, leaving 9 bases between. This CDR3 spans 13 amino acids. Germline-derived CDR1 and CDR2 are SNHLY and FYNNEI. The CDR3 reads CASRADPNTEAFF. The CDR3 coding sequence is TGTGCCAGCAGAGCCGACCCGAACACTGAAGCTTTCTTT. The full variable domain, in which reference TRBV2 and TRBJ1-1 provide the parts outside the CDR3, is EPEVTQTPSHQVTQMGQEVILRCVPISNHLYFYWYRQILGQKVEFLVSFYNNEISEKSEIFDDQFSVERPDGSNFTLKIRSTKLEDSAMYFCASRADPNTEAFFGQGTRLTVV.

This clonotype was counted only a few times. The chain links TRBV28 to TRBJ2-7; TRBD2 matches 7 bases. Trimming removed 2 bases from V and 3 bases from J; junction bases left unmatched: 4. Germline V gene sequence: CDR1 MDHEN, CDR2 SYDVKM. CDR3 size: 14 residues. The CDR3 sequence: CASSLERDLYEQYF. In DNA form, the CDR3 reads TGTGCCAGCAGTTTAGAGCGGGATCTCTACGAGCAGTACTTC. Drawing the rest from reference TRBV28 and TRBJ2-7, the complete variable domain is DVKVTQSSRYLVKRTGEKVFLECVQDMDHENMFWYRQDPGLGLRLIYFSYDVKMKEKGDIPEGYSVSREKKERFSLILESASTNQTSMYLCASSLERDLYEQYFGPGTRLTVT.